The 10 T cell receptor beta chains in this list originate from one sample, sequenced in a study of T cells in women clearing cervical HPV infection. Libraries were prepared by immunoSEQ multiplex PCR; TCRdb keeps only in-frame clonotypes and omits some of them. The sample data list roughly 22,000 clones. Input material: blood buffy coat. The receptors were sampled from a woman aged 18 to 75 with a cervical HPV16 infection that either progressed to CIN3+ or cleared (not recorded which).

The CDR3 sequence: CASSVTEFDGYTF. The CDR3 DNA, read in part, is TGTGCCAGCAGTGTGACAGAGTTTGATGGC. V and J are TRBV6-1 and TRBJ1-2, with a tentative D call TRBD1 (5 bases). The read gets to within 3 residues of the CDR3 end, and the germline J gene fills in the rest. The germline V gene has CDR1 MNHNS and CDR2 SASEGT. The CDR3 runs to 13 residues. Trimming left V 4 bases short and J 6 bases short, with 12 bases between.

Turning to this clone: The read gets to within 3 residues of the CDR3 end, and the germline J gene fills in the rest. This chain uses TRBV6-2 or TRBV6-3 with TRBJ2-7; 10 nucleotides line up with TRBD1. This CDR3 is 14 amino acids long. V dropped 5 bases and J dropped 6; count of bases not matched to a gene: 7. Looked up from germline, CDR1 is MNHEY and CDR2 is SVGEGT. The CDR3 DNA, read in part, is TGTGCCAGCAGTGGCGGACAGGGGGTCGGCGAG. Its protein is CASSGGQGVGE. The full CDR3 protein reads CASSGGQGVGEQYF.

A remark on this clone: The CDR3 end lies 3 residues beyond the end of the read and is filled in from the germline J gene. The V gene is TRBV9, the J gene TRBJ1-3, with TRBD1 as a possible D gene (5 bases). This CDR3 contains 15 residues. The V end was cut by 0 bases, the J end by 0 bases, with 7 bases between. Germline CDR1 reads SGDLS; CDR2 reads YYNGEE. The CDR3 sequence: CASSVAGSSGNTIYF. Partial CDR3 DNA: TGTGCCAGCAGCGTAGCAGGGTCCTCTGGAAACACC.

The CDR3 bases that were read are TGCAGTGCTGGAGGACAGGGGGGTTACGAG. The encoded protein is CSAGGQGGYE. The complete CDR3 reads CSAGGQGGYEQYF. V is TRBV20-1 and J is TRBJ2-7, with 10 bases that match TRBD1. The read ends 3 residues early relative to the CDR3; the germline J gene fills the gap. This CDR3 spans 13 amino acids. V was pared by 5 bases and J by 4 bases, with 5 bases of the junction left unmatched. Germline V gene data show CDR1 as DFQATT and CDR2 as SNEGSKA (reference sequence).

The CDR3 spells CATSDFGDRGAFF. The sequenced part of the CDR3 DNA is TGTGCCACCAGTGATTTTGGCGACAGGGGG. This chain joins TRBV24-1 and TRBJ1-1, with TRBD1 identical over 9 bases. The read ends 3 residues before the CDR3 terminus; that terminus is restored from the germline J gene. CDR3 length: 13 residues. Germline values: CDR1 KGHDR, CDR2 SFDVKD.

Concerning this clone itself: The read finishes 3 residues shy of the CDR3 end, and the germline J gene is used to complete it. This chain connects TRBV19 to TRBJ1-2; no clear D. Germline-derived CDR1 and CDR2 are LNHDA and SQIVND (reference sequence). This CDR3 contains 14 residues. CDR3 region: CASSKSLLHYDYTF. The sequenced part of the CDR3 DNA is TGTGCCAGTAGTAAGTCCCTGCTACACTACGAC.

Note on this clone: The read is 3 residues too short to cover the CDR3 end, so that end is filled in from the germline J gene. The chain links TRBV24-1 to TRBJ1-5; 7 bases fit TRBD1. Germline V gene lookup returns CDR1 KGHDR and CDR2 SFDVKD. V was pared by 2 bases and J by 6 bases, with 6 bases of the junction left unmatched. This CDR3 is built from 15 residues. Partial CDR3 DNA: TGTGCCACCAGTGATTCGCGAAGGGGGCGTCAGCCC. The encoded protein is CATSDSRRGRQP. The full CDR3 protein is CATSDSRRGRQPQHF.

To note about this clone: The junction departs from the called germline gene at one end, perhaps through a read error. From the germline J gene comes the end of the CDR3, since the read stops 3 residues before it. The sample carries other DNA sequences with the same CDR3. This chain links TRBV18 with TRBJ1-3, with TRBD1 identical over 7 bases. Per the germline V gene, CDR1 is KGHSH and CDR2 is LQKENI. CDR3 length: 15 amino acids. The CDR3 sequence: CASSPEGATGNTIYF. The CDR3 DNA, read in part, is TGTGCCAGCTCACCAGAGGGGGCTACCGGAAACACG. Full variable domain (outside the CDR3, taken from reference TRBV18 and TRBJ1-3): NAGVMQNPRHLVRRRGQEARLRCSPMKGHSHVYWYRQLPEEGLKFMVYLQKENIIDESGMPKERFSAEFPKEGPSILRIQQVVRGDSAAYFCASSPEGATGNTIYFGEGSWLTVV.

To note about this clone: The CDR3 end falls 3 residues outside the read, so it is completed with the germline J gene. The V call is TRBV9, the J call TRBJ2-1; 13 positions match TRBD2. After removal of 0 bases from V and 9 bases from J, the junction contained 3 bases not matched to a gene. This CDR3 spans 15 amino acids. Germline lookup yields CDR1 SGDLS and CDR2 YYNGEE. CDR3 DNA (partial): TGTGCCAGCAGCGTAGGGACTAGCGGGAGAGGTGAG. It yields the protein CASSVGTSGRGE. The full CDR3 is CASSVGTSGRGEQFF.

Its frequency marks this clone as medium-sized. Sequencing ends 3 residues short of the CDR3 end; the germline J gene provides the rest. The identical CDR3 is also encoded by other nucleotide sequences in the sample. V is TRBV6-2 or TRBV6-3 and J is TRBJ2-1; TRBD2 matches at 10 bases. The V segment lost 8 bases and the J segment 4 bases; nucleotides outside the gene matches: 5. CDR1 MNHEY and CDR2 SVGEGT come from the germline V gene. This CDR3 contains 14 residues. Partial CDR3 DNA: TGTGCCAGCCGGGGACTAGCGAGGTACAATGAG. Its translation is CASRGLARYNE. In full, the CDR3 is CASRGLARYNEQFF.